This record looks at one T cell receptor (beta chain) sequence and its context. Its antigen is unidentified. This CDR3 is built from 17 residues. The germline gives CDR1 SEHNR, CDR2 FQNEAQ (reference sequence). The data were taken from a study of blood T cells in healthy people across ages. Regarding the study as a whole: Relative to aged donors, long-lived donors carried more naive CD4+ cells and displayed higher diversity.

Then a second PCR, running about 7 to 11 cycles, was carried out with a sample-barcoded 5' primer and a J-beta primer mix. The template-switch adaptor was a 5' adaptor with 12 random nucleotides. It tagged each cDNA molecule. TCRdb re-called the 5' RACE reads through MiXCR, storing one row per CDR3 protein. Altogether hundreds of thousands of distinct CDR3 sequences are present, about 62% being singletons, with the ten largest covering over 20%. This chain connects TRBV7-9 to TRBJ2-5; 11 nucleotides agree with TRBD1. The closer fit of TRBJ2-7 to the DNA end suggests the J call may be wrong. Sequenced: blood. This TCR was sampled from a man aged 25 to 45 in good health. The CDR3 region is CASSLIGGGQGAGEQYF. CDR3 nucleotides: TGTGCCAGCAGCTTAATCGGTGGTGGACAGGGGGCTGGCGAGCAGTACTTC.